These 26 T cell receptor beta chains were sequenced from one sample in a study of cytomegalovirus exposure and HLA in healthy donors. The PCR ran on 60 Vbeta and 13 Jbeta primers. Assay: immunoSEQ multiplex PCR; the TCRdb copy retains only in-frame clones and omits some. The sample yields about 150,000 clones, roughly 62% seen once. Sequencing was performed on PBMCs. These receptors originate from a man aged 55 to 70 in good health and CMV-seronegative.

The chain carries TRBV6-1 and TRBJ1-4, with 7 bases identical to TRBD1. Germline V gives CDR1 MNHNS, CDR2 SASEGT. With V trimmed by 7 bases and J by 3 bases, 5 bases remained unmatched. This CDR3 region has 14 residues. CDR3 nucleotide sequence: TGTGCCAGCATCTTGGACAGGTCTAATGAAAAACTGTTTTTT. Protein: CASILDRSNEKLFF.

The gene calls are TRBV19 and TRBJ1-5; TRBD1 is a possible D gene (6 bases). In germline, CDR1 is LNHDA, CDR2 SQIVND (reference sequence). The CDR3 loop spans 15 amino acids. V lost 2 bases and J lost 6, with 14 bases in between. The CDR3 here is CASSIWEGDGQPQHF. CDR3 nucleotides: TGTGCCAGTAGTATATGGGAGGGGGACGGTCAGCCCCAGCATTTT.

V gene TRBV25-1 combines with J gene TRBJ2-1, with 7 bases matching TRBD1. From germline, CDR1 is MGHDK and CDR2 SYGVNS. The length of the CDR3 is 14 residues. The trim removed 1 base at V and 7 bases at J, leaving 4 bases unmatched. CDR3 in DNA: TGTGCCAGCAGTGAATTTGCCAGGGGGAATGAGCAGTTCTTC. Translating gives CASSEFARGNEQFF. The full variable domain, completed using reference TRBV25-1 and TRBJ2-1, is EADIYQTPRYLVIGTGKKITLECSQTMGHDKMYWYQQDPGMELHLIHYSYGVNSTEKGDLSSESTVSRIRTEHFPLTLESARPSHTSQYLCASSEFARGNEQFFGPGTRLTVL.

The chain recombines TRBV29-1 with TRBJ2-7, with D perhaps TRBD1 (7 bases). Germline assignment: CDR1 SQVTM and CDR2 ANQGSEA. V lost 3 bases, J lost 6 bases, and 18 bases lay in between. This CDR3 has 14 residues. The CDR3 reads CSVEGGQWVGEQYF. DNA of the CDR3: TGCAGCGTTGAGGGGGGACAGTGGGTGGGCGAGCAGTACTTC.

J is TRBJ2-7 and V is TRBV4-1, with 9 positions matching TRBD1. The CDR3 is 15 amino acids. From germline, CDR1 is MGHRA and CDR2 YSYEKL. The V and J ends lost 0 bases and 5 bases, in that order; junction bases with no gene match: 5. The CDR3 nucleotides are TGCGCCAGCAGCCAAGAAGGGGACAGGGCCAACGAGCAGTACTTC. This encodes CASSQEGDRANEQYF.

A few counts support this clone. The chain recombines TRBV7-2 with TRBJ2-7, with TRBD1 identical over 8 bases. J was trimmed by 4 bases and V by 5 bases; bases with no gene match: 4. CDR1 and CDR2 from the germline V gene are SGHTA and FQGNSA. The CDR3 contains 13 residues. The DNA for the CDR3 is TGTGCCAGCAGCCTGGACAGGGCTTACGAGCAGTACTTC. The encoded protein is CASSLDRAYEQYF.

V and J are TRBV6-6 and TRBJ2-5, with TRBD1 as a possible D gene (6 bases). CDR1 and CDR2 from the germline V gene are MNHNY and SVGAGI (reference sequence). Trimming left V 4 bases short and J 5 bases short, with 11 bases between. The CDR3 length is 13 residues. In DNA, the CDR3 is TGTGCCAGCAGTTCCACAGGGATGGAGACCCAGTACTTC. Its translation: CASSSTGMETQYF.

The chain has TRBV9 and TRBJ1-1; TRBD1 might be the D (6 bases). V shed 1 base and J shed 1 base, with 11 bases lying between them. The germline gives CDR1 SGDLS, CDR2 YYNGEE. CDR3 size: 15 residues. The CDR3 DNA sequence: TGTGCCAGCAGCGTACTACAGGGCGCGAACACTGAAGCTTTCTTT. This codes for CASSVLQGANTEAFF.

The chain employs TRBV9 and TRBJ2-5; 8 nucleotides match TRBD2. The germline V gene encodes CDR1 SGDLS and CDR2 YYNGEE. CDR3 length equals 16 residues. The V and J ends lost 0 bases and 4 bases, in that order; junction bases with no gene match: 8. The CDR3 loop reads CASSVGPAGEGETQYF. CDR3 coding DNA: TGTGCCAGCAGCGTAGGTCCAGCGGGAGAGGGAGAGACCCAGTACTTC.

J is TRBJ2-2 and V is TRBV7-7, with D possibly TRBD2 on 5 matching bases. This CDR3 has 13 residues. The germline V gene has CDR1 SSHAT and CDR2 FNYEAQ (reference sequence). The V gene lost 4 bases and the J gene lost 7 bases, with 10 bases spanning the gap. The CDR3 nucleotides read TGTGCCAGCAGCTCCGGACTGGGCGGGGAGCTGTTTTTT. Protein product: CASSSGLGGELFF.

V is TRBV7-3 and J is TRBJ2-7; TRBD2 might be the D (7 bases). Trimming left V 0 bases short and J 7 bases short, with 13 bases between. The germline V gene encodes CDR1 SGHTA and CDR2 FQGTGA. The CDR3 extends over 14 amino acids. The CDR3 loop is CASSLTGGAREQYF. As DNA, the CDR3 is TGTGCCAGCAGCTTAACTGGGGGGGCACGGGAGCAGTACTTC.

The chain recombines TRBV5-1 with TRBJ2-1; the D is unclear. CDR1 SGHRS and CDR2 YFSETQ come from the germline V gene. The CDR3 is made up of 12 amino acids. The V and J ends lost 7 bases and 6 bases respectively, with 11 bases between them. The CDR3 DNA sequence: TGCGCCAGCGCCACGGAGACCAATGAGCAGTTCTTC. Amino acid sequence: CASATETNEQFF.

This rearrangement joins TRBV27 to TRBJ2-2; D not certain. The CDR3 has 14 amino acids. The germline V gene encodes CDR1 MNHEY and CDR2 SMNVEV (reference sequence). The V and J ends lost 7 bases and 0 bases respectively, with 9 bases between them. The CDR3 DNA reads TGTGCCAGCACAGTCCAGTCGAACACCGGGGAGCTGTTTTTT. Encoded protein: CASTVQSNTGELFF.

This clone has more than one count but fewer than ten. The rearrangement links TRBV11-2 to TRBJ1-4; D is uncertain. Trimming took off 0 bases at V and 0 bases at J, with 14 bases between the two ends. The CDR3 runs 18 residues. Per germline, CDR1 SGHAT and CDR2 FQNNGV. Written as DNA, the CDR3 is TGTGCCAGCAGCTTAGATCCCATAGTAGGAGCAACTAATGAAAAACTGTTTTTT. This codes for CASSLDPIVGATNEKLFF. The full variable domain, rest sourced from reference TRBV11-2 and TRBJ1-4, is EAGVAQSPRYKIIEKRQSVAFWCNPISGHATLYWYQQILGQGPKLLIQFQNNGVVDDSQLPKDRFSAERLKGVDSTLKIQPAKLEDSAVYLCASSLDPIVGATNEKLFFGSGTQLSVL.

The J gene is TRBJ2-7, the V gene TRBV7-3, with 9 nucleotides matching TRBD1. Germline loops: CDR1 SGHTA, CDR2 FQGTGA. This CDR3 contains 14 residues. The junction had 6 bases not matched to a gene; V was cut back by 5 bases and J by 4 bases. CDR3 sequence: CASSPGTGRYEQYF. The CDR3 nucleotides read TGTGCCAGCAGCCCCGGGACAGGGAGATACGAGCAGTACTTC.

The CDR3 DNA is TGTGCCAGCAGCCTCCGCCCGGGCGGGGAGACTGAAGCTTTCTTT. It translates to CASSLRPGGETEAFF. The rearrangement joins TRBV7-7 to TRBJ1-1; D is uncertain. Deletions cut 5 bases from V and 5 bases from J, with 18 bases between. The germline gives CDR1 SSHAT, CDR2 FNYEAQ (reference sequence). The length of the CDR3 is 15 residues.

The chain links TRBV2 to TRBJ2-7, with 8 bases that match TRBD1. Germline V lookup: CDR1 SNHLY, CDR2 FYNNEI. This CDR3 is built from 14 residues. Losses at the gene ends were 6 bases for V and 0 bases for J; bases not matched to a gene: 4. The CDR3 spells CASRDRVTSYEQYF. The CDR3 DNA follows: TGTGCCAGCAGGGACAGGGTGACCTCCTACGAGCAGTACTTC.

The rearrangement uses TRBV19 and TRBJ2-2; the D gene is possibly TRBD2 (5 bases). CDR3 length equals 14 residues. Germline V gives CDR1 LNHDA, CDR2 SQIVND (reference sequence). Trimming removed 6 bases at V and 7 bases at J, with 15 bases between. The CDR3 sequence: CASRGRGSVGELFF. The DNA of the CDR3 is TGTGCCAGTAGAGGACGGGGATCGGTCGGGGAGCTGTTTTTT.

The chain is built from TRBV5-4 and TRBJ2-2, with 10 positions matching TRBD2. Germline values: CDR1 SGHNT, CDR2 YYREEE (reference sequence). V was clipped by 1 base and J by 6 bases; unmatched bases: 6. This CDR3 is 16 amino acids long. The CDR3 DNA reads TGTGCCAGCAGCTTGAGCGGGAGGGCCGACTCCGGGGAGCTGTTTTTT. This encodes CASSLSGRADSGELFF.

The rearrangement uses TRBV18 and TRBJ2-1, with D maybe TRBD2 (5 bases). The CDR3 has 14 residues. Deletions cut 2 bases from V and 5 bases from J, with 10 bases between. CDR1 is KGHSH and CDR2 is LQKENI in the germline V gene. In nucleotides, the CDR3 is TGTGCCAGCTCACCATGGCTAGCACACAATGAGCAGTTCTTC. As protein: CASSPWLAHNEQFF.

This clone was found a few times. This chain joins TRBV7-9 and TRBJ2-1, with 10 bases matching TRBD1. After removal of 0 bases from V and 7 bases from J, the junction contained 6 bases not matched to a gene. The germline V gene has CDR1 SEHNR and CDR2 FQNEAQ (reference sequence). CDR3 length: 16 amino acids. This CDR3 is CASSLAPGQGKNEQFF. CDR3 nucleotide sequence: TGTGCCAGCAGCTTAGCCCCGGGACAGGGGAAGAATGAGCAGTTCTTC.

This chain uses TRBV10-3 with TRBJ1-5, with a tentative D call TRBD1 (6 bases). V was cut by 11 bases and J by 0 bases, with 14 bases left in between. Germline values: CDR1 ENHRY, CDR2 SYGVKD. This CDR3 is built from 14 residues. CDR3 DNA sequence: TGTGCCTCCTCAACAGGGTATAGCAATCAGCCCCAGCATTTT. Protein sequence: CASSTGYSNQPQHF.

V gene TRBV6-5 combines with J gene TRBJ2-7, with D maybe TRBD2 (7 bases). Germline CDR1 is MNHEY and CDR2 is SVGAGI. V was shortened by 6 bases and J by 5 bases, with 17 bases between the two germline ends. CDR3 length: 14 amino acids. The CDR3 DNA reads TGTGCCAGCAGCAGGGGAGGGGAAGGGAACGAGCAGTACTTC. This gives the protein CASSRGGEGNEQYF.

V and J are TRBV14 and TRBJ1-1; D is unclear. In germline, CDR1 is SGHDN, CDR2 FVKESK. This CDR3 contains 13 residues. Trimming shortened V by 5 bases and J by 5 bases, and 12 bases separated the two germline ends. The DNA for the CDR3 is TGTGCCAGCAGCTTACGGGGAAGTACTGAAGCTTTCTTT. Its protein product is CASSLRGSTEAFF.

This clone was detected only a few times. The chain has TRBV6-1 and TRBJ1-4; no clear D. The CDR3 spans 13 residues. Germline CDR1 MNHNS, CDR2 SASEGT. V shed 1 base and J shed 8 bases, with 8 bases lying between them. The DNA of the CDR3 is TGTGCCAGCAGTGAAGAGGAGCGGGAAAAACTGTTTTTT. Residues: CASSEEEREKLFF.

This clone has only a few counts. The chain recombines TRBV5-4 with TRBJ1-1; no reliable D call. This CDR3 spans 14 amino acids. The germline V and J ends were trimmed by 4 bases and 5 bases, with 15 bases remaining between them. Per the germline V gene, CDR1 is SGHNT and CDR2 is YYREEE (reference sequence). The CDR3 bases are TGTGCCAGCAGCACCCCCGGGAGGGATACTGAAGCTTTCTTT. Translating it yields CASSTPGRDTEAFF.